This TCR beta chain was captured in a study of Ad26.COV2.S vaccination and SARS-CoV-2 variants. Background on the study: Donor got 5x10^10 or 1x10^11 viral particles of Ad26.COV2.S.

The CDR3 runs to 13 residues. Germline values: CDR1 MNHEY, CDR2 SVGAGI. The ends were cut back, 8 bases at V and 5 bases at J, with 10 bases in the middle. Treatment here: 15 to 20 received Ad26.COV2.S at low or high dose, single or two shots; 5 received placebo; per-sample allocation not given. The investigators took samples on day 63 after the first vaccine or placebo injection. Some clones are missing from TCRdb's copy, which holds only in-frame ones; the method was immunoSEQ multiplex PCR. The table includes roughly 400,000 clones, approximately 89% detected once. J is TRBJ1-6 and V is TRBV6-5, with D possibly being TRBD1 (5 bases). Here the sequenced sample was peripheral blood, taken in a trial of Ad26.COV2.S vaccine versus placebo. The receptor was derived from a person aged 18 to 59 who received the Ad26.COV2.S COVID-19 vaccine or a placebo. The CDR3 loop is CASQGGNNSPLHF. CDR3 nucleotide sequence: TGTGCCAGCCAGGGCGGCAATAATTCACCCCTCCACTTT.